This section outlines one TCR beta chain sequence together with its context. Allocation to cohorts depended on clinical history reported by the participants. Donors of Cohort 3 who recovered were those that had two negative PCRs, clearance, or symptom resolution. These data are taken from a study of blood T cell repertoires in COVID-19. Study context: Acute-phase and convalescent COVID-19 samples originated in the United States, Italy and Spain. PBMCs, B-cell-depleted T cells, or T cells provided the cDNA or gDNA that made up the material.

In germline, CDR1 is SEHNR, CDR2 FQNEAQ (reference sequence). V shed 4 bases, J shed 1 base, and the junction held 2 bases outside the gene matches. The CDR3 is made up of 14 amino acids. Profiling relied on immunoSEQ multiplex PCR, and the TCRdb table lists in-frame clones only, not all of them. The sample shows 350,000 or so clones, roughly nine tenths of them seen only once. The receptor's source is a woman younger than 45 who had recovered from COVID-19. The sequencing sample was made of PBMCs or T cells enriched from blood (not recorded which). This chain links TRBV7-9 with TRBJ1-2, with 8 positions matching TRBD1. The CDR3 DNA is TGTGCCAGCAGCTCTGGACAGGGTAACTATGGCTACACCTTC. As protein: CASSSGQGNYGYTF.